This T cell receptor beta chain was identified in a study of a mutant IDH1 vaccine in newly diagnosed glioma. Study context: Beginning 4-6 weeks after radiotherapy alone, or with temozolomide cycles, vaccination took place. The therapy given earlier, which was standard therapy, consisted of radiotherapy, temozolomide, or both, and most of the patients received both. Study findings and constraints: Vaccine-induced immune responses were detected in around 92% of patients.

Time point specified: week 5, during vaccination. With topical imiquimod, each dose of the vaccine consisted of 300 ug of mutant IDH1 20-mer peptide. Every donor had a new WHO grade 3 or 4 astrocytoma that was IDH1-mutant, with loss of nuclear ATRX. As concerns this clone: The antigen is not known.

Measured with immunoSEQ multiplex PCR; TCRdb has only the in-frame clones, and not every one. The sample shows approximately 27,000 clones, more than 70% of them seen only once. V lost 3 bases to trimming and J lost 5 bases, with 17 bases between them. From germline, CDR1 is SGDLS and CDR2 YYNGEE. The CDR3 runs 15 residues. J is TRBJ2-5 and V is TRBV9; D is undetermined. The sequences come from PBMCs, collected from a glioma patient whose treatment included an IDH1 peptide vaccine. The origin of this receptor is a man aged 18 to 35 with glioma. The CDR3 DNA reads as TGTGCCAGCAGCGCTGGGTTTGCCCTCGGTGAGACCCAGTACTTC. This gives the protein CASSAGFALGETQYF.